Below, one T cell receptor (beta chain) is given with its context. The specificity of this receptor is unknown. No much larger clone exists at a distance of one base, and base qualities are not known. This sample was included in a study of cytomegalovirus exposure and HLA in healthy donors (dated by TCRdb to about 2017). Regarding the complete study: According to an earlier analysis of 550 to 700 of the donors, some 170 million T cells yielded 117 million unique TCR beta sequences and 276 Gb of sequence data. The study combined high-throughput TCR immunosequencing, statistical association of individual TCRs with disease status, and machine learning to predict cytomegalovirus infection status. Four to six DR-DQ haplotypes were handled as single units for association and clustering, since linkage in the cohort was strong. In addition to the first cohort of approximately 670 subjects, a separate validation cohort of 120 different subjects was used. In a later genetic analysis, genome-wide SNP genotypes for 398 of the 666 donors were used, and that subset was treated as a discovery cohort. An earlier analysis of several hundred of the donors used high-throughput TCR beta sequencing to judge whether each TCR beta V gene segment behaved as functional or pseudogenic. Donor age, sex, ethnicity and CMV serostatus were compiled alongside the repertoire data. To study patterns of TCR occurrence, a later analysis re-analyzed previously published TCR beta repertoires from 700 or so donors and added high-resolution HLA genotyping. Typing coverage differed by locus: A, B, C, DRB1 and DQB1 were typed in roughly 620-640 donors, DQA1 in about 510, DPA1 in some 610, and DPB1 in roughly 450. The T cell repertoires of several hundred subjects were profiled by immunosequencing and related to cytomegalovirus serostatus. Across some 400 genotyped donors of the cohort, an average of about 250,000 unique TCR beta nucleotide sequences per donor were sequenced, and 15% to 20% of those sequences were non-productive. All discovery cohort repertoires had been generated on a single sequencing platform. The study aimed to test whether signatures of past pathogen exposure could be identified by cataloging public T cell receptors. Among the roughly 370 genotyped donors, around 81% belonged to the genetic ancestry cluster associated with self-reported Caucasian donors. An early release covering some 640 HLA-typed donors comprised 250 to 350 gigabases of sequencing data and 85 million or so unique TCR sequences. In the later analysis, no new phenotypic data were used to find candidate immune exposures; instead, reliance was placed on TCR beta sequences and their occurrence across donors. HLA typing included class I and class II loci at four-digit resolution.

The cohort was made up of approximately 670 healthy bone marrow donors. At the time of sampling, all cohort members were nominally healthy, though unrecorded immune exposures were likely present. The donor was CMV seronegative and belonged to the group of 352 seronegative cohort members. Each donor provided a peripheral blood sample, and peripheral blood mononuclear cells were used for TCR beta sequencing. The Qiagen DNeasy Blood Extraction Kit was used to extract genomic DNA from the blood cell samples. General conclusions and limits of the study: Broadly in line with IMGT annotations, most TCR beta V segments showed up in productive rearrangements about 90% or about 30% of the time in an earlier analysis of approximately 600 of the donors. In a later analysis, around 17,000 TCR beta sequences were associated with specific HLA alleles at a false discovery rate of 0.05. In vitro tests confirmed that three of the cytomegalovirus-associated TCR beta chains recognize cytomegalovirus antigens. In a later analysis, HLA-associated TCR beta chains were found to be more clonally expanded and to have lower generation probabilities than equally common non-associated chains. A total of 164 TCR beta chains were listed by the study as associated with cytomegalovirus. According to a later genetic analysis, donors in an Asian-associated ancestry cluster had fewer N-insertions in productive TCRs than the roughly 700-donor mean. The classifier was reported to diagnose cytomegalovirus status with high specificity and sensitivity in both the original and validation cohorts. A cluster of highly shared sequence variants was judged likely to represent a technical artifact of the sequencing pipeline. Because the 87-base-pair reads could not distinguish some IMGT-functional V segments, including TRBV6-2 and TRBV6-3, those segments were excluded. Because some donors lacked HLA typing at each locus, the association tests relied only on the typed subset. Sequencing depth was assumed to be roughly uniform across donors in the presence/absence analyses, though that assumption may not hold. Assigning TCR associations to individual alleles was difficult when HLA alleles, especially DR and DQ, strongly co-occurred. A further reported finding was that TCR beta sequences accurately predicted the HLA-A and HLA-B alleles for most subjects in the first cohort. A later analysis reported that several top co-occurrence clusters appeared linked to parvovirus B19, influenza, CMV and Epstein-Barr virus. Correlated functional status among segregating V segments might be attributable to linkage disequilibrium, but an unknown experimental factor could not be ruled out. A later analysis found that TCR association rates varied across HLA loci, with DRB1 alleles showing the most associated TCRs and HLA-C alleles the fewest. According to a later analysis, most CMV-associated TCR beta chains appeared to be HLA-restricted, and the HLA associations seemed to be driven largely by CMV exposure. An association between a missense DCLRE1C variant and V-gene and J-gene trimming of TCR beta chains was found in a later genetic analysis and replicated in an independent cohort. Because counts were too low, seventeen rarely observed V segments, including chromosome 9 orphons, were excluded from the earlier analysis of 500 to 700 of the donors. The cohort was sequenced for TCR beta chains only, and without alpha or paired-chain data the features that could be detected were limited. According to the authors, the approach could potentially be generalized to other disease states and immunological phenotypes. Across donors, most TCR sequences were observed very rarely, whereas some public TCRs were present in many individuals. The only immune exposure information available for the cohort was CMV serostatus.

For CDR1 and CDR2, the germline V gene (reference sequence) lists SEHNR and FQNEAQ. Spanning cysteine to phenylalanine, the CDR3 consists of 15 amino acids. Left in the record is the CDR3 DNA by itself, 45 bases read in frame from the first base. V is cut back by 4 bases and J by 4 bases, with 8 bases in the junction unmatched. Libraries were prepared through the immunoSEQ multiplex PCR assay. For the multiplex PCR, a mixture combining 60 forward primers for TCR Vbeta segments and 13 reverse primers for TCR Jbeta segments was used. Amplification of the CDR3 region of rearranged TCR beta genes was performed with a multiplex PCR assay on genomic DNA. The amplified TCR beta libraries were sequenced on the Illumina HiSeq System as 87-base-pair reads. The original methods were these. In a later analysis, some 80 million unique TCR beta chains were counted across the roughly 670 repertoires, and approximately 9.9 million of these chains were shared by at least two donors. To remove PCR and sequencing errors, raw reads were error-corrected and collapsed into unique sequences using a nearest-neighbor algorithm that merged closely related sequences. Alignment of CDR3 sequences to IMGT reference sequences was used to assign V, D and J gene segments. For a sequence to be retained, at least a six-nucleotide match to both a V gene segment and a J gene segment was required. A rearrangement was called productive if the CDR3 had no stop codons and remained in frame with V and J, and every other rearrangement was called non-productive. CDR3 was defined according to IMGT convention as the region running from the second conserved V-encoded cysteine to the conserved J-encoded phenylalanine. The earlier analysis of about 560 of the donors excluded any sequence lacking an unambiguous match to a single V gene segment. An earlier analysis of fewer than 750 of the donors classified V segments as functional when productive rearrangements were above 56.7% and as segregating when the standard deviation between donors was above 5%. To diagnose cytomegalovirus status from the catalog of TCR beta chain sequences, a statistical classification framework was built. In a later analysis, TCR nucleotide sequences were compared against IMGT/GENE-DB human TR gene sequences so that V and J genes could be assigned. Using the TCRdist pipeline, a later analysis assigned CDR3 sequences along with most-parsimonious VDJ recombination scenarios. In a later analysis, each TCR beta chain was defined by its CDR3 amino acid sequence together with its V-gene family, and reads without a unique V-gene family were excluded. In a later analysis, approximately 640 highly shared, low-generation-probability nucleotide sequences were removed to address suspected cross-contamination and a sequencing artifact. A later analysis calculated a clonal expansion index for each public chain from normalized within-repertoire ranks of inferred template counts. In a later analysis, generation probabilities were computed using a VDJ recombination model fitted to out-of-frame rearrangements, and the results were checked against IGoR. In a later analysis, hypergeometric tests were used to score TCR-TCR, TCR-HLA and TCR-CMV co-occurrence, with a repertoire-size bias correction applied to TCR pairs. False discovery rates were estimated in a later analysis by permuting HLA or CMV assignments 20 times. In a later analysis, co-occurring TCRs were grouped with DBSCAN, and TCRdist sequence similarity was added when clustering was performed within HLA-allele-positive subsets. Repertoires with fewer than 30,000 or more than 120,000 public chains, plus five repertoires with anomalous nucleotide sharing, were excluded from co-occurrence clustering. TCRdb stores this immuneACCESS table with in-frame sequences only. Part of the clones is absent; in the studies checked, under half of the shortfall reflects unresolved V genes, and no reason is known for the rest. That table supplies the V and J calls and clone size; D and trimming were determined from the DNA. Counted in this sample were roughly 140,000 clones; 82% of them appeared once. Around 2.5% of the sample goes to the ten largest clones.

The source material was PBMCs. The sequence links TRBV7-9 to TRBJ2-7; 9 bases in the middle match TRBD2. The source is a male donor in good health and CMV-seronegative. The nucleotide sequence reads TGTGCCAGCAGCTCCAATAGCGGGAGAGGATACGAGCAGTACTTC. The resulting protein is CASSSNSGRGYEQYF.